The 9 T cell receptor beta chains below were found in one sample sequenced in a study of CD8 T cells in Susac syndrome. RNA was extracted with the RNeasy kit, and a quantity of about 0.5 to 1 ug was reverse transcribed using random hexamers. TCRdb used MiXCR to reprocess the immunoSEQ multiplex PCR reads, holding one entry per CDR3 protein. The table has 190,000 or so distinct CDR3 sequences, 90% to 95% seen once; the top ten hold approximately 0.097%. Input material: CD4+ T cells from PBMCs. Receptors originate from a human donor with multiple sclerosis.

The chain is built from TRBV29-1 and TRBJ2-7, with TRBD1 matching 9 bases. CDR3 size: 14 residues. V shed 4 bases, J shed 4 bases, and the junction held 8 bases outside the gene matches. Germline lookup yields CDR1 SQVTM and CDR2 ANQGSEA. CDR3 amino acids: CSVAGQGNSYEQYF. The CDR3 DNA reads TGCAGCGTTGCTGGACAGGGGAATTCGTACGAGCAGTACTTC.

CDR3 in amino acids: CASGLDVGEQFF. The CDR3 region has the DNA TGTGCTAGTGGTTTGGATGTAGGGGAGCAGTTCTTC. The chain employs TRBV12-5 and TRBJ2-1; no firm D call. Germline CDR1 LGHNT, CDR2 FRNRAP. V was shortened by 1 base and J by 10 bases, with 8 bases between the two germline ends. There are 12 residues in the CDR3.

The CDR3 is CASSYSRRETEAFF. CDR3 sequence (DNA): TGTGCCAGCAGTTACTCGAGAAGGGAGACTGAAGCTTTCTTT. The chain is built from TRBV6-5 and TRBJ1-1; D not certain. V was trimmed by 0 bases and J by 5 bases, leaving 10 bases between them. This CDR3 contains 14 residues. Germline CDR1 and CDR2: MNHEY and SVGAGI.

The gene calls are TRBV20-1 and TRBJ1-5; D remains ambiguous. Trimming shortened V by 0 bases and J by 3 bases, and 6 bases separated the two germline ends. Germline values: CDR1 DFQATT, CDR2 SNEGSKA (reference sequence). This CDR3 contains 13 residues. The CDR3 is CSARDRYNQPQHF. CDR3 DNA sequence: TGCAGTGCTAGAGACAGGTACAATCAGCCCCAGCATTTT.

The chain is built from TRBV6-2 or TRBV6-3 and TRBJ2-1; D possibly corresponds to TRBD1 (5 bases). The V end lost 6 bases, the J end lost 6 bases, and 15 bases lay between the germline ends. The CDR3 contains 14 residues. Germline-derived CDR1 and CDR2 are MNHEY and SVGEGT. CDR3 sequence reads: CASSLGHFPNEQFF. CDR3 coding DNA: TGTGCCAGCAGCCTCGGACACTTCCCCAATGAGCAGTTCTTC.

The rearrangement joins TRBV2 to TRBJ2-5; 8 bases agree with TRBD2. V lost 1 base, J lost 4 bases, and 2 bases stayed unmatched. The CDR3 has 14 residues. The germline V gene encodes CDR1 SNHLY and CDR2 FYNNEI. CDR3 protein: CASSEVTSGETQYF. The CDR3 DNA sequence: TGTGCCAGCAGTGAAGTAACTAGCGGAGAGACCCAGTACTTC.

The chain combines TRBV4-1 with TRBJ2-7; D gene unclear. Germline CDR1 is MGHRA and CDR2 is YSYEKL. Between the trimmed V and J ends, which lost 1 base and 4 bases, there was a span of 11 bases. This CDR3 comprises 14 residues. CDR3 in DNA: TGCGCCAGCAGCCAAGTCGGACGGTGGTACGAGCAGTACTTC. Translation gives CASSQVGRWYEQYF.

V gene TRBV4-2 combines with J gene TRBJ1-5; D remains unclear. Germline V CDR1 and CDR2: LGHNA, YNFKEQ. The germline V and J ends were trimmed by 1 base and 3 bases, with 19 bases remaining between them. The CDR3 consists of 18 residues. The CDR3 coding sequence is TGTGCCAGCAGCCAAGCAGGCGGGCCAGCGTCTCTCAATCAGCCCCAGCATTTT. This encodes CASSQAGGPASLNQPQHF.

The CDR3 loop reads CATSGRDRSGDTQYF. CDR3 DNA sequence: TGTGCCACCAGTGGGAGGGACAGATCCGGAGATACGCAGTATTTT. This chain links TRBV24-1 with TRBJ2-3, with D possibly being TRBD1 (7 bases). V was shortened by 5 bases and J by 5 bases, with 16 bases between the two germline ends. The length of the CDR3 is 15 residues. Germline loops: CDR1 KGHDR, CDR2 SFDVKD.